This paragraph reports one T cell receptor beta chain. In the authors' methods: Nucleated cell counts were estimated from reference gene primer amplification. Data came from immunoSEQ multiplex PCR; TCRdb stores just in-frame clones and leaves some out. The V and J calls and clone size were taken over from that table, and D and trimming were inferred from the DNA. The data show about 97,000 clones, more than 75% seen once. There are 18 residues in the CDR3. Losses at the gene ends were 2 bases for V and 1 base for J; bases not matched to a gene: 7. From germline, CDR1 is SGHRS and CDR2 YFSETQ. This entry comes from a study of blood T cell repertoires in COVID-19.

Sequenced: peripheral blood. V is TRBV5-1 and J is TRBJ2-1; 12 bases match TRBD1. This receptor was taken from a human donor in a cohort sampled during active COVID-19. Written as DNA, the CDR3 is TGCGCCAGCAGCTTCTCCGGGACAGGGGGCAAGTCCTACAATGAGCAGTTCTTC. Its translation is CASSFSGTGGKSYNEQFF.